Below, one TCR beta chain is given with its context. Its antigen is not yet known. No base quality values were provided; no much bigger clone lies one nucleotide off. The CDR3 covers 13 residues, taking in both the cysteine and the phenylalanine. CDR3 DNA only is kept here, 39 bases in frame from base 1. The germline V gene encodes CDR1 LNHDA and CDR2 SQIVND (reference sequence). At the junction V is shortened by 7 bases and J by 4 bases, with 13 bases in between. The immunoSEQ hsTCRB v3.0 assay was used at survey level resolution to sequence the TRB variable region. TRB sequencing targeted a depth of about 40,000-55,000 T-cell genomes per sample. Pooled TRB libraries were sequenced on an Illumina MiSeq with a v3 150-cycle kit. In the authors' own workflow: Repertoire analysis ran in R within a reproducible Nextflow workflow covering QC, data transformation and analysis. Custom analyses were implemented in LymphoSeq2, an R package for AIRR-Seq data exploration. A handful of samples that yielded fewer than 5000 total TRB sequences were excluded, so that around 190 HIV repertoires were analyzed. Of the 180 to 200 retained HIV repertoires, 55 to 60 were collected before and roughly 130 after ART initiation. Each repertoire was downsampled to 5000 TRB nucleotide sequences, and summary statistics were averaged across 100 downsampling iterations. Only TRB sequences with CDR3 regions of at least seven amino acids were retained for analysis. Two measures captured diversity: a Shannon entropy-derived clonality score and the Gini coefficient. Repertoire networks linked the top 5000 CDR3 amino acid sequences whenever two sequences differed by an edit distance of one. GLIPH2 predicted antigen specificity groups and MHC restriction for TRB CDR3 amino acid sequences. Known CMV, EBV, HIV or tissue antigen associations were flagged by matching CDR3 amino acid sequences against VDJdb and McPAS-TCR. Pre-ART, post-ART and control groups were compared with Wilcoxon signed-rank tests and Holm-Bonferroni correction. Not all clones reach the TCRdb copy of this immuneACCESS table, which keeps in-frame sequences only. Checked studies attribute under half of the gap to unresolved V genes and leave the rest unexplained. That table supplies the V and J calls and clone size; D and trimming were determined from the DNA. The sample data list about 27,000 clones, and over 80% of these were observed just once. The ten largest make up 9.5% to 12% of the sample.

The source of the sample is a study of long-term antiretroviral therapy in people with HIV (dated by TCRdb to the early 2020s). Regarding the complete study: The earliest samples were collected approximately a decade before the 2015 WHO recommendation for immediate ART, a period when ART was typically delayed until CD4 counts fell. Whether ART initiation and durable HIV suppression were associated with changes in peripheral blood TRB repertoire composition and diversity was tested in a retrospective serial study. The cohort contributed 150 to 200 cryopreserved PBMC samples from 30 adults with confirmed HIV infection, collected serially over a mean of roughly 6 years (range 1-12). Of the roughly 32 participants with HIV, about a dozen were female. No cross-contamination during QIAcube processing was shown when test extractions of a monoclonal T-cell line were performed alongside some 33 polyclonal samples.

The paper's findings and limits, for the study overall: No data were available on ART adherence, viral resistance or therapy changes, limiting inferences about post-ART repertoire changes. Because cell numbers in pre-ART samples were limited, unsorted PBMC were profiled instead of sorted CD4+ and CD8+ T cells. Expanded TRB clones identified before ART initiation dominated the repertoire at all time points, although this dominance fluctuated and declined in many PLHIV after ART. The samples were dated from about 2004 to 2017, and the ART regimens that were used may be less effective than current ART regimens. ART initiation was associated with a significant increase in TRB diversity, but diversity stayed significantly below transplant donor controls even after long-term ART. HIV repertoires had narrower CDR3 length ranges than controls, and the network structure suggested an antigen-experienced repertoire that shifted only slightly toward naive after ART. Since PBMC availability was limited, sequencing covered only the TCR beta chain, with no alpha chain pairing.

Inclusion was restricted to participants for whom at least one PBMC sample before ART initiation and at least two post-ART samples were available. Every participant with HIV received treatment in the United States of America. Cryopreserved samples of about 0.95-10 million PBMC were thawed and washed before DNA extraction. At the time of the earliest PBMC sample for each participant with HIV, ages ranged from 23 to 54 years. Each participant contributed PBMC samples from 1-4 timepoints before ART initiation and 2-8 timepoints after ART initiation, with a median of 7 samples. Serial HIV viral load, CD4+ T-cell count, ART history and demographic data were obtained for every participant. A Qiagen kit on a QIAcube was used to extract genomic DNA from unsorted PBMC, with samples processed in batches of 12.

The material was unsorted PBMCs, obtained 0.8 years before starting antiretroviral therapy. The sequence is built from TRBV19 and TRBJ1-2, with the D gene not clear enough to name. The TCR originated in a man between 18 and 35 years old with HIV. The nucleotides are TGTGCCAGTACCCTTCGGGAGGCCTATGGCTACACCTTC. This yields the protein CASTLREAYGYTF.